This T cell receptor (beta chain) is from a study of chemoradiotherapy in HPV16-positive cancers. Germline V gene data show CDR1 as SEHNR and CDR2 as FQNEAQ (reference sequence). V lost 1 base to trimming and J lost 8 bases, with 18 bases between them. The CDR3 sequence is 16 residues long. Sequenced by immunoSEQ multiplex PCR; TCRdb stores in-frame clones only, minus some. The top ten hold 3.5% to 4.5% of the sample, which has around 62,000 clones, 88% seen once. The count of this clone is one. The source material was blood, sampled from a patient who underwent chemoradiotherapy. The TCR originated in a human donor with HPV-associated anogenital cancer. This chain links TRBV7-9 with TRBJ1-5; maybe TRBD1 (6 bases). The CDR3 reads CASSLESARGEEPQHF. CDR3 sequence (DNA): TGTGCCAGCAGCTTAGAATCGGCCAGGGGCGAGGAGCCCCAGCATTTT. The full variable domain, with the rest looked up from reference TRBV7-9 and TRBJ1-5, is DTGVSQNPRHKITKRGQNVTFRCDPISEHNRLYWYRQTLGQGPEFLTYFQNEAQLEKSRLLSDRFSAERPKGSFSTLEIQRTEQGDSAMYLCASSLESARGEEPQHFGDGTRLSIL.